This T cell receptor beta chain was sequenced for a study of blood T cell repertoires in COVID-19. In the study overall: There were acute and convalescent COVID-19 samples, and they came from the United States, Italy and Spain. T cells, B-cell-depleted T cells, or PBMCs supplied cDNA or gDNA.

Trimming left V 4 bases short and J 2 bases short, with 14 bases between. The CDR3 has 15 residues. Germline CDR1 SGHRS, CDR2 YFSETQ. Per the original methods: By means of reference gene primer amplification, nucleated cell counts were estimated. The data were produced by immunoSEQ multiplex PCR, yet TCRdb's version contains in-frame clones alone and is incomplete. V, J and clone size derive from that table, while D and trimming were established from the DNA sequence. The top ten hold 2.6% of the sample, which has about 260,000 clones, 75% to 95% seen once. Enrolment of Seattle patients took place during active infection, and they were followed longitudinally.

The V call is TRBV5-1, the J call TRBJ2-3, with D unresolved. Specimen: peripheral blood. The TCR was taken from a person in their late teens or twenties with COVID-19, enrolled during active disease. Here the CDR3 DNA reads TGCGCCAGCAGCCCGGGTGGTAGAATCACAGATACGCAGTATTTT. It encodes CASSPGGRITDTQYF.